This T cell receptor beta chain was profiled in a study of T cell responses to AZD1222 COVID-19 vaccine. The V gene's germline CDR1 is LNHDA and CDR2 SQIVND (reference sequence). The junction had 7 bases not matched to a gene; V was cut back by 6 bases and J by 6 bases. This CDR3 region has 13 residues. Assay: immunoSEQ multiplex PCR; the TCRdb copy retains only in-frame clones and omits some. The sample has approximately 140,000 clones, over 85% seen once. Comments on this clone: The antigen remains undetermined.

General study results and limits: Sampling that yielded the repertoires occurred only after the peak T cell response. Targeting of unmutated variant regions was reportedly seen in nearly half of spike-specific TCRs. Donors, mostly white British, included more females; clonal diversity was possibly underestimated.

This chain connects TRBV19 to TRBJ1-2, with 7 bases lining up with TRBD1. The source is an adult in good health. This specimen consisted of peripheral blood, obtained on day 0 of MenACWY control vaccination. CDR3 bases: TGTGCCAGTAGGAAGCAGGGGGTCGATGGCTACACCTTC. Encoded protein: CASRKQGVDGYTF.